Listed below are T cell receptor beta chains from one sample, sequenced in a study of blood T cell repertoires in COVID-19. Here immunoSEQ multiplex PCR was the method, and the copy in TCRdb shows in-frame clones only, minus some. This table has tens of thousands of clones, approximately 85% appearing once. Material for sequencing was peripheral blood. The receptors were sampled from a human donor in a cohort sampled during active COVID-19. Each CDR3 is given with its conserved first and last residue. The D gene is left open where the match is weak. Size tells how often a clone was seen (once, few, many) or the class of an expanded clone, and some rows leave it out.

CDR3 length	clone size	J gene	V gene	D gene	CDR3 DNA	CDR3 protein
13	few	TRBJ1-3	TRBV18	-	TGTGCCAGCTCATCCCGCTTGCTAGCGGGCCTGGATTTT	CASSSRLLAGLDF
18	once	TRBJ2-1	TRBV7-9	TRBD2	TGTGCCAGCAGCTTACGAATGGGGGGGTTGAGCTCCTACAATGAGCAGTTCTTC	CASSLRMGGLSSYNEQFF
14	-	TRBJ1-5	TRBV29-1	-	TGCAGCGTTGAACCCCCGGGAAGCAATCAGCCCCAGCATTTT	CSVEPPGSNQPQHF
13	once	TRBJ1-4	TRBV5-8	TRBD1	TGTGCCAGCAGCTTGGAGAGGGGGCAGAAACTGTTTTTT	CASSLERGQKLFF
11	-	TRBJ1-2	TRBV12-3/TRBV12-4	-	TGTGCCAGCAGTGTCTACTATGGCTACACCTTC	CASSVYYGYTF
15	-	TRBJ2-1	TRBV5-1	TRBD2	TGCGCCAGCAGCTTTACAAGCGGGAGCGAAAATGAGCAGTTCTTC	CASSFTSGSENEQFF
16	-	TRBJ1-2	TRBV19	TRBD1	TGTGCCAGTAGTATAAGGCGGGCAGGGGGCCACTATGGCTACACCTTC	CASSIRRAGGHYGYTF
17	once	TRBJ2-1	TRBV5-1	-	TGCGCCAGCAGCTCTTTGGGGGGAGTGGGGCCCTACAATGAGCAGTTCTTC	CASSSLGGVGPYNEQFF
13	-	TRBJ2-7	TRBV6-5	-	TGTGCCAGCAACCTTGACGGACTACTTGAGCAGTACTTC	CASNLDGLLEQYF
15	-	TRBJ2-3	TRBV18	TRBD2	TGTGCCAGCTCACAGGTAGCGGGAGGCACAGATACGCAGTATTTT	CASSQVAGGTDTQYF
13	-	TRBJ2-7	TRBV4-1	-	TGCGCCAGCAGCCAAGAAAGGAGATACGAGCAGTACTTC	CASSQERRYEQYF
11	-	TRBJ2-5	TRBV6-5	-	TGTGCCAGCAGTACACACGAGACCCAGTACTTC	CASSTHETQYF
14	once	TRBJ1-5	TRBV20-1	-	TGCAGTGCTAGTTTGGCAGAATCTGTTCAGCCCCAGCATTTT	CSASLAESVQPQHF
14	medium-sized	TRBJ2-5	TRBV13	-	TGTGCCAGCAGCATCCGGGACTTTCAAGAGACCCAGTACTTC	CASSIRDFQETQYF
15	many	TRBJ1-1	TRBV15	-	TGTGCCACCAGCAGAGGAGGCCGAGGGGGCACTGAAGCTTTCTTT	CATSRGGRGGTEAFF
15	once	TRBJ2-2	TRBV5-1	-	TGCGCCAGCAGCTTGGGGACTGCCGTGGTCGGGGAGCTGTTTTTT	CASSLGTAVVGELFF
14	-	TRBJ2-1	TRBV6-6	-	TGTGCCAGCAGTTACTCACGGGTATACAATGAGCAGTTCTTC	CASSYSRVYNEQFF
14	few	TRBJ2-7	TRBV11-2	-	TGTGCCAGCAGCCGTAGAGACAGGCCCTACGAGCAGTACTTC	CASSRRDRPYEQYF
16	-	TRBJ1-1	TRBV9	-	TGTGCCAGCAGCCCCCATGGTGGGCACCCCGGGGGTGAAGCTTTCTTT	CASSPHGGHPGGEAFF
18	-	TRBJ1-5	TRBV5-6	TRBD1	TGTGCCAGCAGCTTGCTCCAGGGCGGGACAGGCGGGGATCAGCCCCAGCATTTT	CASSLLQGGTGGDQPQHF
15	-	TRBJ2-2	TRBV10-3	TRBD2	TGTGCCATCAGTGATAGCGGGAGCTCCACCGGGGAGCTGTTTTTT	CAISDSGSSTGELFF
14	-	TRBJ1-1	TRBV6-2/TRBV6-3	-	TGTGCCAGCAGTTATGGGGGGAGGTACACTGAAGCTTTCTTT	CASSYGGRYTEAFF
15	-	TRBJ1-2	TRBV7-9	-	TGTGCCAGCAGCTTATTAGGTTCGGGGAACTATGGCTACACCTTC	CASSLLGSGNYGYTF
11	-	TRBJ2-3	TRBV5-1	-	TGCGCCAGCAGGAGGACAGATACGCAGTATTTT	CASRRTDTQYF